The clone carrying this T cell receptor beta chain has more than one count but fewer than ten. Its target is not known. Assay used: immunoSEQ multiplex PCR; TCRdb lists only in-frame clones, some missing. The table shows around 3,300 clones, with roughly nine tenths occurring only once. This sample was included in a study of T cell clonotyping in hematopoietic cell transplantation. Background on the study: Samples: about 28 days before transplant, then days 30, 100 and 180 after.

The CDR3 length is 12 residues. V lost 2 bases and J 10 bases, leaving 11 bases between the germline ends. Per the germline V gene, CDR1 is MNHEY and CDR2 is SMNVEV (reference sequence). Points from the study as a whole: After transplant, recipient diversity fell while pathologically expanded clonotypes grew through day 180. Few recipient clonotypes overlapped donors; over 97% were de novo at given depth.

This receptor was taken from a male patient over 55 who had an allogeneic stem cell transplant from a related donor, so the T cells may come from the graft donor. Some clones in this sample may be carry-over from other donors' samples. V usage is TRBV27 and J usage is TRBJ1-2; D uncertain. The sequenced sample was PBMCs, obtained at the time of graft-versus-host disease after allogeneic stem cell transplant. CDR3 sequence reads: CASSLTGVHYTF. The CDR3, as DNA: TGTGCCAGCAGTTTAACTGGGGTGCACTACACCTTC.